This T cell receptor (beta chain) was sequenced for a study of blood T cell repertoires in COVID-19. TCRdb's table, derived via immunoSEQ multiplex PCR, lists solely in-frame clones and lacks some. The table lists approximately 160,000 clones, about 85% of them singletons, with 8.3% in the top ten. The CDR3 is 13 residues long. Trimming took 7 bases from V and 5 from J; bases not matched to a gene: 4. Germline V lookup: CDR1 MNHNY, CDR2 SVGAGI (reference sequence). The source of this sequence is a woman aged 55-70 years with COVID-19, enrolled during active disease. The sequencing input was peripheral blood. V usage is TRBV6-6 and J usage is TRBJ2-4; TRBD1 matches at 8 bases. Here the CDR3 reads CASTQTGENIQYF. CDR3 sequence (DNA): TGTGCCAGCACCCAGACAGGGGAAAACATTCAGTACTTC.